This TCR beta chain was found in a study of blood T cell repertoires in COVID-19. In the authors' workflow: Amplification of reference gene primers provided the estimated nucleated cell counts. The table came from immunoSEQ multiplex PCR; TCRdb's copy has only in-frame clones and leaves some out. That table gives V, J and clone size, and the DNA gave D and trimming. The sample lists about 240,000 clones; roughly 80% were seen once. Per the germline V gene, CDR1 is SGHTA and CDR2 is FQGNSA. CDR3 length: 15 amino acids. Trimming pared 8 bases from V and 0 bases from J, leaving 14 bases between. V and J are TRBV7-2 and TRBJ1-5, with D unclear. This receptor was taken from a woman aged 55 to 70 with active or convalescent COVID-19. The specimen sequenced was peripheral blood. CDR3 DNA sequence: TGTGCCAGCCCTCTGGGGAGGGTTAGCAATCAGCCCCAGCATTTT. It translates to CASPLGRVSNQPQHF.